These 27 T cell receptor beta chains share one sample of origin, sequenced in a study of blood T cells in healthy people across ages. Primers used in a second PCR of roughly 7 to 11 cycles were a sample-barcoded 5' primer and a J-beta primer mix. MiXCR was run by TCRdb on the 5' RACE reads, yielding one entry per CDR3 protein. The data contain about 780,000 distinct CDR3 sequences, about half of them singletons. The sample comprised blood. These receptors were collected from a man older than 75 in good health.

The chain links TRBV28 to TRBJ2-1, with TRBD2 matching 7 bases. Germline V gene lookup returns CDR1 MDHEN and CDR2 SYDVKM. This CDR3 is built from 14 residues. J lost 5 bases, V lost 7 bases, and 8 bases had no gene match. The CDR3 nucleotides are TGTGCCAGCACGGCGGGGGTAGGTCACAATGAGCAGTTCTTC. This codes for CASTAGVGHNEQFF.

This clonotype was counted only a few times. The gene calls are TRBV20-1 and TRBJ2-1; unclear D gene. The germline CDR1 and CDR2 sequences are DFQATT and SNEGSKA (reference sequence). V was pared by 5 bases and J by 6 bases, with 11 bases between. CDR3 size: 12 residues. The CDR3 DNA sequence: TGCAGTGCTCTCCCTCGGCCCAATGAGCAGTTCTTC. Protein: CSALPRPNEQFF.

The table lists this clonotype with a few counts. The chain is built from TRBV7-2 and TRBJ2-3; 9 nucleotides align to TRBD2. The trim removed 4 bases at V and 5 bases at J, leaving 7 bases unmatched. This CDR3 has 15 amino acids. Germline loops: CDR1 SGHTA, CDR2 FQGNSA. The CDR3 reads CASSSLAGEIDTQYF. CDR3 nucleotides: TGTGCCAGCAGCTCCTTAGCGGGAGAGATAGATACGCAGTATTTT.

This clonotype was seen many times. V is TRBV20-1 and J is TRBJ2-1; the match to TRBD2 covers 8 bases. From germline, CDR1 is DFQATT and CDR2 SNEGSKA (reference sequence). The CDR3 has 14 residues. The V segment lost 5 bases and the J segment 4 bases; nucleotides outside the gene matches: 7. The CDR3 reads CSAQEASGYNEQFF. CDR3 sequence (DNA): TGCAGTGCTCAGGAGGCTAGCGGGTACAATGAGCAGTTCTTC.

This clonotype was counted only a few times. The chain recombines TRBV20-1 with TRBJ2-3, with 15 bases that match TRBD2. V was pared by 5 bases and J by 9 bases, with 12 bases of the junction left unmatched. The CDR3 length is 16 residues. Germline V gene lookup returns CDR1 DFQATT and CDR2 SNEGSKA (reference sequence). CDR3 region: CSALPGTSGGLETQYF. DNA of the CDR3: TGCAGTGCTCTGCCCGGGACTAGCGGGGGGTTGGAGACGCAGTATTTT.

CDR3 nucleotide sequence: TGTGCCAGCAGTTTATGGACAAAATGGGGGGGGACCTCCTACAATGAGCAGTACTTC. Translated: CASSLWTKWGGTSYNEQYF. The chain couples TRBV28 to TRBJ2-1; 7 bases are a match to TRBD2. With the DNA end fitting TRBJ2-7 better, the J assignment may be wrong. This CDR3 region has 19 residues. CDR1 and CDR2 (germline): MDHEN, SYDVKM.

To note about this clonotype: The junction does not match germline at one end; this may be a read error. V gene TRBV7-6 combines with J gene TRBJ2-1; 7 nucleotides line up with TRBD2. Per germline, CDR1 SGHVS and CDR2 FNYEAQ. This CDR3 contains 16 residues. The CDR3 DNA reads as TGTGCCAGCAACTTACACTCGGCGGGAGATTACAATGAGCAGTTCTTC. It yields the protein CASNLHSAGDYNEQFF.

This clonotype was recorded a few times. V is TRBV20-1 and J is TRBJ2-5; TRBD1 is a possible D gene (6 bases). The CDR3 is made up of 14 amino acids. Trimming pared 5 bases from V and 5 bases from J, leaving 18 bases between. The germline V gene has CDR1 DFQATT and CDR2 SNEGSKA (reference sequence). CDR3 nucleotides: TGCAGTGCTGGCCTGACAGGCCCTCAGGAGACCCAGTACTTC. It codes for CSAGLTGPQETQYF.

This chain links TRBV7-3 with TRBJ1-5; no clear D. V shed 8 bases and J shed 0 bases, with 17 bases lying between them. The germline CDR1 and CDR2 sequences are SGHTA and FQGTGA. This CDR3 spans 16 amino acids. This chain's CDR3 is CASDPQWFYSNQPQHF. The CDR3 bases are TGTGCCAGCGATCCGCAATGGTTTTATAGCAATCAGCCCCAGCATTTT.

This clonotype was detected a few times. The rearrangement joins TRBV10-2 to TRBJ1-1; no definite D call. Trimming took 7 bases from V and 0 from J, leaving 9 bases between them. CDR1 WSHSY and CDR2 SAAADI come from the germline V gene. The CDR3 extends over 13 amino acids. The DNA of the CDR3 is TGCGCCAGCATTGCGAACTTGAACACTGAAGCTTTCTTT. This gives the protein CASIANLNTEAFF.

This clonotype was detected only a few times. The chain joins TRBV5-1 to TRBJ2-1; 11 positions agree with TRBD2. This CDR3 is 21 amino acids long. The trim removed 8 bases at V and 0 bases at J, leaving 22 bases unmatched. Per the germline V gene, CDR1 is SGHRS and CDR2 is YFSETQ. The CDR3 sequence is CASQTRLAGGWSRDSYNEQFF. Here the CDR3 DNA reads TGCGCCAGTCAGACGCGGCTAGCGGGAGGTTGGTCCCGTGACTCCTACAATGAGCAGTTCTTC.

Details on this clonotype: This clone may be a read error of a much larger clone one base away. The V gene is TRBV20-1, the J gene TRBJ2-5; 13 positions match TRBD2. The J call may be wrong; the DNA end is better matched by TRBJ2-7. The germline V gene encodes CDR1 DFQATT and CDR2 SNEGSKA (reference sequence). The CDR3 spans 18 residues. The CDR3 DNA sequence: TGCAGTACTAGAGCCTCCGGACTAGCGGGAGATATTTTCTACGAGCAGTACTTC. Amino acid sequence: CSTRASGLAGDIFYEQYF.

The gene calls are TRBV28 and TRBJ1-1, with D perhaps matching TRBD1 (5 bases). Per the germline V gene, CDR1 is MDHEN and CDR2 is SYDVKM. The CDR3 is 16 residues long. The V end lost 7 bases, the J end lost 0 bases, and 18 bases lay between the germline ends. CDR3 residues: CASTPGEVTLNTEAFF. In nucleotides, the CDR3 is TGTGCCAGCACCCCGGGGGAAGTGACCTTGAACACTGAAGCTTTCTTT.

This clonotype has just a few counts. The chain is built from TRBV11-2 and TRBJ2-3, with D unclear. V lost 3 bases, J lost 6 bases, and 13 bases lay in between. The CDR3 sequence is 14 residues long. In germline, CDR1 is SGHAT, CDR2 FQNNGV. The CDR3 nucleotides are TGTGCCAGCAGCTTGGCAGTTCCGGAGGATACGCAGTATTTT. Translating gives CASSLAVPEDTQYF.

CDR3 in amino acids: CASSLEPAGDLEQYF. CDR3 nucleotides: TGTGCCAGCAGCTTAGAGCCAGCGGGAGACCTCGAGCAGTACTTC. V gene TRBV7-9 combines with J gene TRBJ2-5, with 8 bases aligning to TRBD2. The J call may be incorrect, as the DNA end agrees better with TRBJ2-7. CDR1 and CDR2 from the germline V gene are SEHNR and FQNEAQ (reference sequence). This CDR3 contains 15 residues.

V is TRBV9 and J is TRBJ1-5; D is uncertain. Germline CDR1 reads SGDLS; CDR2 reads YYNGEE. The CDR3 has 15 amino acids. V lost 0 bases, J lost 6 bases, and 13 bases lay in between. The chain's CDR3 is CASSVGGGVGQPQHF. Here the CDR3 DNA reads TGTGCCAGCAGCGTAGGTGGCGGGGTCGGTCAGCCCCAGCATTTT.

This chain connects TRBV6-6 to TRBJ2-7; either TRBD1 or TRBD2 may supply D (5 bases each). Looked up from germline, CDR1 is MNHNY and CDR2 is SVGAGI (reference sequence). This CDR3 has 15 amino acids. Trimming took 0 bases from V and 1 from J, leaving 10 bases between them. The CDR3 DNA follows: TGTGCCAGCAGTTACTCGGGACGGTTTTCCTACGAGCAGTACTTC. Its protein product is CASSYSGRFSYEQYF.

On this clonotype: This may arise from a read error, as a much more abundant clone is one base away. The rearrangement uses TRBV29-1 and TRBJ2-2, with D perhaps TRBD1 (5 bases). The CDR3 extends over 15 amino acids. V was clipped by 5 bases and J by 3 bases, with 16 bases between them. Germline CDR1 SQVTM, CDR2 ANQGSEA. CDR3 sequence: CSVPTGNAYTGELFF. The CDR3 bases are TGCAGCGTTCCTACAGGAAACGCGTACACCGGGGAGCTGTTTTTT.

In this sample, this clonotype turned up a few times. V usage is TRBV20-1 and J usage is TRBJ2-3, with D maybe TRBD2 (6 bases). Germline values: CDR1 DFQATT, CDR2 SNEGSKA (reference sequence). The CDR3 extends over 16 amino acids. The V end was cut by 1 base, the J end by 5 bases, with 19 bases between. Written as DNA, the CDR3 is TGCAGTGCTAGAGGGGCGGCGCGGGGTCTTTTAGATACGCAGTATTTT. It specifies CSARGAARGLLDTQYF.

This rearrangement joins TRBV21-1 to TRBJ2-5; TRBD2 reflects the table's D call only, with no check against the DNA. TRBV21-1 is a pseudogene locus. The CDR3 extends over 15 amino acids. CDR3 sequence: CASSNPARREETQYF. For the CDR3, the DNA is TGTGCCAGCAGCAATCCAGCCAGGCGGGAAGAGACCCAGTACTTC.

This sequence joins TRBV12-3 or TRBV12-4 and TRBJ2-2, with TRBD2 matching over 7 bases. With V trimmed by 5 bases and J by 1 base, 7 bases remained unmatched. CDR3 length equals 16 residues. DNA of the CDR3: TGTGCCAGCAGTGACCCGGGACTACAGAACACCGGGGAGCTGTTTTTT. Its protein product is CASSDPGLQNTGELFF.

Many counts were recorded for this clonotype. The rearrangement joins TRBV12-3 or TRBV12-4 to TRBJ2-5; D not resolved. The germline V and J ends were trimmed by 8 bases and 5 bases, with 12 bases remaining between them. This CDR3 is built from 12 residues. The CDR3 coding sequence is TGTGCCAGCGCCCCCGAGGTGGAGACCCAGTACTTC. It is translated as CASAPEVETQYF.

The sample holds a few counts of this clonotype. The CDR3 protein is CASTRVQQDSPLHF. The DNA for the CDR3 is TGTGCCAGCACCCGAGTGCAGCAGGATTCACCCCTCCACTTT. The rearrangement links TRBV2 to TRBJ1-6; D unclear. Trimming left V 7 bases short and J 8 bases short, with 15 bases between. The CDR3 consists of 14 residues. Per germline, CDR1 SNHLY and CDR2 FYNNEI.

The rearrangement joins TRBV7-2 to TRBJ1-6; no reliable D call. The CDR3 runs to 14 residues. The germline CDR1 and CDR2 sequences are SGHTA and FQGNSA. With 6 bases removed from V and 10 bases from J, the gap between germline ends came to 16 bases. The CDR3, as DNA: TGTGCCAGCAGAAATGCGGGATTCTGGTCACCCCTCCACTTT. Translation gives CASRNAGFWSPLHF.

The V and J genes are TRBV7-8 and TRBJ1-2, with 7 bases identical to TRBD1. CDR3 length equals 15 residues. CDR1 and CDR2 from the germline V gene are SGHVS and FQNEAQ. Trimming took 5 bases from V and 0 from J; bases not matched to a gene: 6. CDR3 coding DNA: TGTGCCAGCAGCAGCCGGGACAGAACTAACTATGGCTACACCTTC. Translation gives CASSSRDRTNYGYTF.

V is TRBV11-3 and J is TRBJ2-3; D gene uncertain. The CDR3 has 13 residues. Trimming removed 5 bases from V and 3 bases from J, with 9 bases in between. Germline values: CDR1 SGHNT, CDR2 YENEEA. CDR3 sequence reads: CASSARRTDTQYF. CDR3 DNA: TGTGCCAGCAGCGCCCGACGGACAGATACGCAGTATTTT.

The chain is built from TRBV29-1 and TRBJ2-6; 7 nucleotides line up with TRBD1. Germline V gives CDR1 SQVTM, CDR2 ANQGSEA. With V trimmed by 6 bases and J by 0 bases, 8 bases remained unmatched. The CDR3 totals 16 residues. The CDR3 spells CSVVTGKNSGANVLTF. The CDR3 DNA is TGCAGCGTCGTGACAGGGAAAAACTCTGGGGCCAACGTCCTGACTTTC.